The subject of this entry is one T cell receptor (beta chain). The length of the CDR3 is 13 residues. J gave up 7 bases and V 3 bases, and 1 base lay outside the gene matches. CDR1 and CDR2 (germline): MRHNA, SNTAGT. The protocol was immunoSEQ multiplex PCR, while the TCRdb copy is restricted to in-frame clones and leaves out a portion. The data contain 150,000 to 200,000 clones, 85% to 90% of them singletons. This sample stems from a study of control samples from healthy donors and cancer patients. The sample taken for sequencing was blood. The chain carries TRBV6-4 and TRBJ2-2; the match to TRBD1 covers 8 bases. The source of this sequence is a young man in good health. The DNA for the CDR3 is TGTGCCAGCAGTGAGGGACAGGTCGGGGAGCTGTTTTTT. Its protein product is CASSEGQVGELFF.